This T cell receptor beta chain was retrieved from a study of blood T cell repertoires in COVID-19. Whole-study context: PBMCs, B-cell-depleted T cells, or T cells were the source of the cDNA or gDNA that made up the material.

In the authors' methods: Reference gene primers were amplified, and this amplification served to estimate nucleated cell counts. Profiling relied on immunoSEQ multiplex PCR, and the TCRdb table lists in-frame clones only, not all of them. Clone size and the V and J calls come from that table; the DNA yielded D and trimming. The sample lists 130,000 to 150,000 clones, around 81% occurring once. V was shortened by 4 bases and J by 2 bases, with 15 bases between the two germline ends. This CDR3 has 15 residues. Germline V gives CDR1 MNHEY, CDR2 SVGAGI. The chain carries TRBV6-5 and TRBJ2-7; D remains ambiguous. The clonotype originates from a man in his sixties with active or convalescent COVID-19. Sequencing was performed on peripheral blood. The CDR3, as DNA: TGTGCCAGCAGTTCCAGGCGTTCCCCCGCCTACGAGCAGTACTTC. The encoded protein is CASSSRRSPAYEQYF.